The clone carrying this T cell receptor beta chain has a count of ten or more. PBMCs were obtained from roughly 10 ml fresh peripheral blood. This sample is drawn from a study of T cells in Graves' hyperthyroidism and ophthalmopathy. CDR1 and CDR2 from the germline V gene are ENHRY and SYGVKD. There are 13 residues in the CDR3. With V trimmed by 6 bases and J by 8 bases, 3 bases remained unmatched. Amplified TCR beta CDR3 regions derived from RNA transcripts. Initially, a first-round RT-PCR of the TCR CDR3 employed the HTBI primer set. TCRdb redid the calling of the multiplex PCR reads with MiXCR, one entry per CDR3 protein. The profile shows a few hundred thousand distinct CDR3 sequences, approximately 15% of them singletons.

This TCR was sampled from a woman younger than 45 with Graves' hyperthyroidism that later progressed to Graves' ophthalmopathy. The chain joins TRBV10-3 to TRBJ1-6; TRBD1 aligns across 8 bases. The sample consisted of blood. CDR3 bases: TGTGCCATCAGGGAGGACAGGGATTCACCCCTCCACTTT. Translation gives CAIREDRDSPLHF.